These 18 T cell receptor beta chains came from one sample sequenced in a study of molecular identifiers for immune sequencing clone quantification. TCRdb reanalysed the PCR reads using MiXCR and keeps one entry per CDR3 protein. The table shows about 320,000 distinct CDR3 sequences, with 20% to 25% occurring only once. Sequenced sample: naive CD8+ T cells from blood, with Jurkat cell RNA spiked in. Subset denoted: FACS-sorted CD8+CD4-CCR7+CD45RA+ naive T cells. The source of these receptors is a human donor in good health. Some libraries in this study had Jurkat cell RNA spiked in.

This clonotype occurred a few times. In this CDR3 the conserved last residue, phenylalanine or tryptophan, is missing, so a read error is likely. The V gene is TRBV5-1, the J gene TRBJ1-1; tentatively, D is TRBD1 (5 bases). Germline loops: CDR1 SGHRS, CDR2 YFSETQ. V lost 4 bases, J lost 5 bases, and 21 bases lay in between. The CDR3 covers 16 residues. CDR3 sequence: CASSPRGVQGLTEAFL. CDR3 DNA: TGCGCCAGCAGCCCCCGGGGGGTTCAGGGATTGACTGAAGCTTTCCTT.

As for this clonotype: A much larger clone sits a single nucleotide away, making a read error possible. The chain links TRBV5-4 to TRBJ1-1, with D possibly matching TRBD1 (5 bases). Trimming removed 3 bases from V and 7 bases from J, with 19 bases in between. This CDR3 is 15 amino acids long. Germline lookup yields CDR1 SGHNT and CDR2 YYREEE (reference sequence). CDR3 in DNA: TGTGCCAGCAGCTATCGGACATGGGGCGCGGGTGAAGCTTTCTTT. Translated, it gives CASSYRTWGAGEAFF.

Details on this clonotype: A clone one base away is much larger, so this may be a read error. This chain joins TRBV2 and TRBJ2-7, with D tentatively TRBD1 (5 bases). CDR1 is SNHLY, CDR2 FYNNEI, per germline. Trimming left V 5 bases short and J 6 bases short, with 17 bases between. The CDR3 loop spans 14 amino acids. Written as DNA, the CDR3 is TGTGCCAGCAGTTCATCCGTGACAGTCCCCGAGCAGTACTTC. This codes for CASSSSVTVPEQYF.

As concerns this clonotype: A much more abundant neighbour one base away suggests this may be a read error. This rearrangement joins TRBV29-1 to TRBJ1-3; D possibly corresponds to TRBD1 (6 bases). The germline V gene encodes CDR1 SQVTM and CDR2 ANQGSEA. The CDR3 consists of 13 residues. CDR3 sequence reads: CSVRTDPGSTIYF. The CDR3 region has the DNA TGCAGCGTTAGGACAGATCCTGGAAGCACCATATATTTT.

This clonotype was picked up a small number of times. V usage is TRBV10-3 and J usage is TRBJ2-3; 10 bases are shared with TRBD1. CDR3 length: 15 residues. The junction had 1 base not matched to a gene; V was cut back by 3 bases and J by 1 base. Looked up from germline, CDR1 is ENHRY and CDR2 is SYGVKD. CDR3 amino acids: CAISEGQGGTDTQYF. The CDR3 nucleotides read TGTGCCATCAGTGAAGGACAGGGGGGCACAGATACGCAGTATTTT.

In its sample, this clonotype was seen many times. The chain is built from TRBV6-5 and TRBJ2-5; the D gene could be TRBD1 or TRBD2 (6 bases each). CDR1 and CDR2 (germline): MNHEY, SVGAGI. This CDR3 is 15 amino acids long. V was shortened by 0 bases and J by 5 bases, with 13 bases between the two germline ends. CDR3 sequence (DNA): TGTGCCAGCAGTTACTCGTGGGGGGCAGGCGAGACCCAGTACTTC. Translating gives CASSYSWGAGETQYF.

The table lists this clonotype with a few counts. The rearrangement joins TRBV4-1 to TRBJ2-7; D is possibly TRBD2 (5 bases). Trimming took 0 bases from V and 1 from J, leaving 13 bases between them. CDR3 size: 16 residues. Germline V CDR1 and CDR2: MGHRA, YSYEKL. In DNA, the CDR3 is TGCGCCAGCAGCCAAGAACTCACCGGGATTTCCTACGAGCAGTACTTC. Translated: CASSQELTGISYEQYF.

This clonotype was seen at least ten times. This chain links TRBV19 with TRBJ2-7; D may be TRBD1 (6 bases). Germline V CDR1 and CDR2: LNHDA, SQIVND (reference sequence). The CDR3 runs 14 residues. V lost 1 base, J lost 3 bases, and 10 bases lay in between. This CDR3 reads CASSIVPDSYEQYF. Written as DNA, the CDR3 is TGTGCCAGTAGTATAGTCCCGGACAGCTACGAGCAGTACTTC.

There are many counts of this clonotype. This chain uses TRBV11-2 with TRBJ2-7; D unresolved. V lost 1 base to trimming and J lost 2 bases, with 9 bases between them. The CDR3 runs to 14 residues. The germline CDR1 and CDR2 sequences are SGHAT and FQNNGV. CDR3 sequence: CASSLAPPAYEQYF. CDR3 nucleotide sequence: TGTGCCAGCAGCTTAGCGCCCCCTGCCTACGAGCAGTACTTC.

This clonotype appeared many times. V usage is TRBV29-1 and J usage is TRBJ2-3; 10 nucleotides match TRBD2. The J segment lost 2 bases and the V segment lost 4 bases, leaving 3 bases of the junction unmatched. Germline V CDR1 and CDR2: SQVTM, ANQGSEA. The CDR3 extends over 14 amino acids. The CDR3 loop reads CSVVLAGNTDTQYF. The CDR3 DNA reads as TGCAGCGTTGTACTAGCGGGGAACACAGATACGCAGTATTTT.

This clonotype has a handful of counts. This chain connects TRBV10-2 to TRBJ2-7; TRBD1 agrees at 9 bases. This CDR3 is 14 amino acids long. Trimming cost V 9 bases and J 2 bases; bases outside gene matches: 8. In germline, CDR1 is WSHSY, CDR2 SAAADI. The CDR3 is CASGEDRGPYEQYF. CDR3 sequence (DNA): TGCGCCAGTGGAGAGGACAGGGGCCCCTACGAGCAGTACTTC.

This clonotype was detected ten times or more. The chain uses TRBV5-1 and TRBJ2-7; D not resolved. V lost 0 bases, J lost 2 bases, and 9 bases lay in between. CDR1 and CDR2 (germline): SGHRS, YFSETQ. The CDR3 covers 14 residues. The CDR3 loop is CASSLAGPAYEQYF. CDR3 nucleotides: TGCGCCAGCAGCTTGGCAGGCCCGGCCTACGAGCAGTACTTC.

This clonotype was observed many times. V is TRBV4-1 and J is TRBJ1-5; 7 bases map to TRBD1. V gave up 1 base and J gave up 3 bases; unmatched junction bases: 6. Germline CDR1 is MGHRA and CDR2 is YSYEKL. The CDR3 loop spans 16 amino acids. The CDR3 spells CASSQAPQGVNQPQHF. CDR3 nucleotides: TGCGCCAGCAGCCAAGCGCCCCAGGGGGTCAATCAGCCCCAGCATTTT.

Details on this clonotype: This may arise from a read error, as a much more abundant clone is one base away. The rearrangement links TRBV30 to TRBJ2-3, with 7 positions matching TRBD2. Germline lookup yields CDR1 GTSNPN and CDR2 SVGIG (reference sequence). The CDR3 has 15 residues. Trimming removed 1 base from V and 7 bases from J; junction bases left unmatched: 11. CDR3 bases: TGTGCCTGGAGTGAAGCGGGATGGGCCGGGAATACGCAGTATTTT. Its translation: CAWSEAGWAGNTQYF.

This clonotype was detected many times. V usage is TRBV10-2 and J usage is TRBJ2-6; D not resolved. CDR1 and CDR2 from the germline V gene are WSHSY and SAAADI. CDR3 size: 14 residues. V gave up 0 bases and J gave up 6 bases, with 6 bases separating them. Written as DNA, the CDR3 is TGCGCCAGCAGTGAGTCGAGACTGGCCAACGTCCTGACTTTC. It translates to CASSESRLANVLTF.

This clonotype was recorded many times. The chain couples TRBV6-5 to TRBJ2-5; TRBD2 is a possible D gene (6 bases). This CDR3 is 13 amino acids long. The germline V gene has CDR1 MNHEY and CDR2 SVGAGI. V lost 5 bases and J lost 4, with 11 bases in between. The CDR3 spells CASSPGGGETQYF. CDR3 sequence (DNA): TGTGCCAGCAGTCCCGGGGGTGGAGAGACCCAGTACTTC.

This clonotype was seen ten or more times. V is TRBV20-1 and J is TRBJ2-7, with 14 bases fitting TRBD2. This CDR3 is 18 amino acids long. Looked up from germline, CDR1 is DFQATT and CDR2 is SNEGSKA (reference sequence). V dropped 0 bases and J dropped 0; count of bases not matched to a gene: 7. This CDR3 reads CSARDLGLAGDDSYEQYF. The CDR3 region has the DNA TGCAGTGCTAGAGACTTGGGACTAGCGGGGGACGACTCCTACGAGCAGTACTTC.

In this sample, this clonotype turned up a few times. The junction shows a germline mismatch at one end, possibly a read error. The chain joins TRBV7-8 to TRBJ1-1; tentative D call: TRBD1 (6 bases). The CDR3 is 13 amino acids. Per the germline V gene, CDR1 is SGHVS and CDR2 is FQNEAQ. For the CDR3, the DNA is TGTGCCAGCAGCTTGACAGGTTCCACTGAAGCTTCCTTT. This encodes CASSLTGSTEASF.